A single sample is the source of the 6 T cell receptor beta chains below, sequenced in a study of human T cells and chemical hapten exposure. From the RACE reads, TCRdb called clonotypes with MiXCR, one entry per CDR3 protein. There are under 400,000 distinct CDR3 sequences in the sample; 5.1% occur only once, and 2% to 3% lies in the top ten. Time point in this sample: pre-sensitization, week 0. Treatment meaning: therapeutic diphenylcyclopropenone sensitization with weekly scalp DPC. Material: whole blood, obtained in connection with sensitization to the hapten diphenylcyclopropenone (DPC). Receptors originate from a woman aged 50 to 60 with alopecia areata. Some clones in this sample may be carry-over from other donors' samples.

This clonotype was counted at least ten times. The J gene is TRBJ2-3, the V gene TRBV10-3; D is ambiguous. Germline V lookup: CDR1 ENHRY, CDR2 SYGVKD. The CDR3 covers 12 residues. V lost 8 bases, J lost 0 bases, and 6 bases lay in between. CDR3 amino acids: CAIGRSTDTQYF. For the CDR3, the DNA is TGTGCCATCGGCAGGAGCACAGATACGCAGTATTTT.

This clonotype was observed many times. The chain links TRBV4-3 to TRBJ2-1; 11 bases line up with TRBD2. V trimming: 1 base; J trimming: 7 bases; junction bases outside the gene matches: 12. This CDR3 is built from 18 residues. The germline V gene has CDR1 LGHNA and CDR2 YSLEER. The CDR3 region is CASSQVGMTSGMLNEQFF. In nucleotides, the CDR3 is TGCGCCAGCAGCCAAGTGGGAATGACTAGCGGGATGTTGAATGAGCAGTTCTTC.

The gene calls are TRBV4-2 and TRBJ2-2, with TRBD1 identical over 8 bases. The V gene end was trimmed by 3 bases and the J gene end by 4 bases; junction bases not matched to a gene: 7. CDR1 is LGHNA, CDR2 YNFKEQ, per germline. The CDR3 runs to 16 residues. CDR3 sequence: CASSQPRGRGTGELFF. The CDR3 nucleotides are TGTGCCAGCAGCCAGCCCAGGGGGCGCGGCACCGGGGAGCTGTTTTTT.

The chain has TRBV3-1 and TRBJ2-5, with unresolved D. Germline loops: CDR1 LGHDT, CDR2 YNNKEL (reference sequence). Trimming took 1 base from V and 4 from J, leaving 10 bases between them. This CDR3 comprises 14 residues. The DNA for the CDR3 is TGTGCCAGCAGCCAAGGAGTGGTTGGAGAGACCCAGTACTTC. This translates into CASSQGVVGETQYF.

This sequence joins TRBV7-9 and TRBJ2-7; D is unresolved. The V end lost 7 bases, the J end lost 2 bases, and 15 bases lay between the germline ends. This CDR3 has 14 residues. CDR1 and CDR2 from the germline V gene are SEHNR and FQNEAQ (reference sequence). The CDR3 protein is CASTSNYRAYEQYF. Written as DNA, the CDR3 is TGTGCCAGCACCTCCAATTATCGGGCCTACGAGCAGTACTTC.

This clonotype has at least ten counts. V is TRBV4-1 and J is TRBJ2-7; D might be TRBD1 (7 bases). Trimming removed 1 base at V and 3 bases at J, with 13 bases between. The CDR3 totals 15 residues. Germline V lookup: CDR1 MGHRA, CDR2 YSYEKL. CDR3 sequence (DNA): TGCGCCAGCAGCCAAGGGGGGGCAGGGGGCTACGAGCAGTACTTC. Amino acids: CASSQGGAGGYEQYF.